Below are 13 T cell receptor beta chains sequenced from a single sample in a study of cytomegalovirus exposure and HLA in healthy donors. Primers included in the PCR were 60 Vbeta and 13 Jbeta primers. TCRdb's copy holds only in-frame clones and misses some; the assay was immunoSEQ multiplex PCR. There are 150,000 to 200,000 clones in the sample; 70% to 80% occur only once, and around 1.5% lies in the top ten. The material sequenced was PBMCs. Receptor source: a man aged 18 to 35 in good health and CMV-seronegative.

This sequence joins TRBV2 and TRBJ1-2, with TRBD1 matching 7 bases. The germline V gene has CDR1 SNHLY and CDR2 FYNNEI. This CDR3 is 15 amino acids long. V dropped 3 bases and J dropped 4; count of bases not matched to a gene: 8. The DNA of the CDR3 is TGTGCCAGCAGTGAGGCTCCAGGGGGGATCTATGGCTACACCTTC. Amino acid sequence: CASSEAPGGIYGYTF.

This clone was picked up a small number of times. This chain uses TRBV27 with TRBJ1-6; D is unclear. V was shortened by 2 bases and J by 7 bases, with 6 bases between the two germline ends. Germline V gives CDR1 MNHEY, CDR2 SMNVEV (reference sequence). This CDR3 contains 13 residues. CDR3 region: CASSLPGNSPLHF. CDR3 bases: TGTGCCAGCAGTTTACCGGGGAATTCACCCCTCCACTTT.

The V gene is TRBV28, the J gene TRBJ2-7, with D perhaps TRBD2 (6 bases). The germline gives CDR1 MDHEN, CDR2 SYDVKM. The CDR3 sequence is 13 residues long. V lost 7 bases to trimming and J lost 1 base, with 11 bases between them. CDR3 DNA sequence: TGTGCCAGCAACCGGGGGAGGTCCTACGAGCAGTACTTC. It yields the protein CASNRGRSYEQYF.

This clone appeared a single time. The genes are TRBV4-2 and TRBJ1-2, with D maybe TRBD1 (5 bases). This CDR3 region has 13 residues. V lost 3 bases to trimming and J lost 6 bases, with 11 bases between them. The germline CDR1 and CDR2 sequences are LGHNA and YNFKEQ. The CDR3 sequence: CASSQGLGNGYTF. The CDR3 nucleotides are TGTGCCAGCAGCCAGGGACTTGGGAATGGCTACACCTTC.

The chain recombines TRBV5-1 with TRBJ1-4, with 10 bases fitting TRBD1. J lost 8 bases, V lost 3 bases, and 4 bases had no gene match. The CDR3 loop spans 14 amino acids. The germline V gene encodes CDR1 SGHRS and CDR2 YFSETQ. The CDR3 sequence is CASSSRTGGEKLFF. For the CDR3, the DNA is TGCGCCAGCAGCTCAAGGACAGGGGGGGAAAAACTGTTTTTT.

This chain connects TRBV28 to TRBJ2-1; D ambiguous. CDR3 size: 13 residues. The germline V gene encodes CDR1 MDHEN and CDR2 SYDVKM. The V and J ends lost 1 base and 9 bases respectively, with 10 bases between them. The CDR3, as DNA: TGTGCCAGCAGTTTATCTTCCGGGTCTGAGCAGTTCTTC. Its protein product is CASSLSSGSEQFF.

The V and J genes are TRBV9 and TRBJ2-1; tentatively, D is TRBD1 (7 bases). V was clipped by 4 bases and J by 8 bases, with 22 bases between them. CDR1 and CDR2 from the germline V gene are SGDLS and YYNGEE. The CDR3 is 16 residues long. The CDR3 here is CASSPDPGSRGHEQFF. DNA for the CDR3: TGTGCCAGCAGCCCAGACCCCGGGAGTAGGGGGCATGAGCAGTTCTTC.

CDR3 in amino acids: CASSLTGGTKERGETQYF. CDR3 bases: TGCGCCAGCAGCTTAACTGGGGGGACTAAAGAGCGGGGGGAGACCCAGTACTTC. The V gene is TRBV5-1, the J gene TRBJ2-5; 8 bases fit TRBD2. The germline CDR1 and CDR2 sequences are SGHRS and YFSETQ. V was clipped by 2 bases and J by 5 bases; unmatched bases: 17. The CDR3 has 18 residues. The entire variable domain, with the rest obtained from reference TRBV5-1 and TRBJ2-5, is as follows: KAGVTQTPRYLIKTRGQQVTLSCSPISGHRSVSWYQQTPGQGLQFLFEYFSETQRNKGNFPGRFSGRQFSNSRSEMNVSTLELGDSALYLCASSLTGGTKERGETQYFGPGTRLLVL.

This clone was seen a handful of times. As DNA, the CDR3 is TGTGCCAGCAGTGCCCCTGCGGGGGGGCGCGGGGGCGTCTATGGCTACACCTTC. The encoded protein is CASSAPAGGRGGVYGYTF. The gene calls are TRBV6-1 and TRBJ1-2, with a possible D match to TRBD1 (6 bases). Germline V lookup: CDR1 MNHNS, CDR2 SASEGT. V lost 4 bases and J 4 bases, leaving 25 bases between the germline ends. This CDR3 has 18 residues.

The chain combines TRBV27 with TRBJ2-7; D may be TRBD1 (6 bases). The germline V gene has CDR1 MNHEY and CDR2 SMNVEV (reference sequence). The CDR3 covers 13 residues. The V gene lost 6 bases and the J gene lost 4 bases, with 13 bases spanning the gap. CDR3 DNA: TGTGCCAGCAGAATGGGGGCAGTTTACGAGCAGTACTTC. Its protein product is CASRMGAVYEQYF.

CDR3 nucleotide sequence: TGTGCCATCAGTGAGTCGAGTTCACCCCTCCACTTT. Protein: CAISESSSPLHF. The V and J genes are TRBV10-3 and TRBJ1-6, with D unresolved. The V end lost 0 bases, the J end lost 9 bases, and 3 bases lay between the germline ends. This CDR3 region has 12 residues. Germline CDR1 and CDR2: ENHRY and SYGVKD.

The V and J genes are TRBV2 and TRBJ2-5; 7 nucleotides line up with TRBD1. The V and J ends lost 5 bases and 4 bases, in that order; junction bases with no gene match: 10. The CDR3 contains 15 residues. Germline lookup yields CDR1 SNHLY and CDR2 FYNNEI. CDR3 in DNA: TGTGCCAGCAGTCTGAATGGACAGGAAGGAGAGACCCAGTACTTC. It specifies CASSLNGQEGETQYF.

The V call is TRBV7-9, the J call TRBJ2-7; D possibly corresponds to TRBD2 (6 bases). Between the trimmed V and J ends, which lost 7 bases and 0 bases, there was a span of 13 bases. CDR3 size: 14 residues. CDR1 SEHNR and CDR2 FQNEAQ come from the germline V gene (reference sequence). The DNA of the CDR3 is TGTGCCAGCACCCGGGACTCCCACTCCTACGAGCAGTACTTC. It encodes CASTRDSHSYEQYF. Full variable domain (missing parts from reference TRBV7-9 and TRBJ2-7): DTGVSQNPRHKITKRGQNVTFRCDPISEHNRLYWYRQTLGQGPEFLTYFQNEAQLEKSRLLSDRFSAERPKGSFSTLEIQRTEQGDSAMYLCASTRDSHSYEQYFGPGTRLTVT.